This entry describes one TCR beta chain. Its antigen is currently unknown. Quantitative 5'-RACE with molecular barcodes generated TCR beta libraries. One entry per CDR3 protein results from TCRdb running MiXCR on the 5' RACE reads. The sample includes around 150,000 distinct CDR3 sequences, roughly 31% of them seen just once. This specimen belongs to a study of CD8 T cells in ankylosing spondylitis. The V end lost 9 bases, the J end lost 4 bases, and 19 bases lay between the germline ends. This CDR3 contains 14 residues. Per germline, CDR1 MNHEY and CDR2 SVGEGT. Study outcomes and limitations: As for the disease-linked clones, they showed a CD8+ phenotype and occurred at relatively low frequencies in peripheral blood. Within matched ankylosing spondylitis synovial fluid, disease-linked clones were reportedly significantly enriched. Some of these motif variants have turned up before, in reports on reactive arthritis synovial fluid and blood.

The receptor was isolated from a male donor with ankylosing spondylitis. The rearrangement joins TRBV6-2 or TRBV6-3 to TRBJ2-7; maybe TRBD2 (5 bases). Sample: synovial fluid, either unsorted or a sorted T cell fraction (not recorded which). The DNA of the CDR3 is TGTGCCAGAAGTGTCCGGGAAGGTTCGTACGAGCAGTACTTC. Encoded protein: CARSVREGSYEQYF.